Below, one TCR beta chain is given with its context. Its antigen is unknown. This sample was taken from a study of CD8+CD57+ T cells in acquired aplastic anemia. Study-level findings and limits: Controls did not differ significantly from patients in CD8+ Simpson's diversity. Roughly 27 sequences, all CD8+ CDR3, were shared between patients and controls.

TCR beta VDJ and CDR3 profiles were obtained from a genomic DNA template. TCRdb recomputed calls from the reads with MiXCR, one row per CDR3 protein. The sample has 200,000 to 250,000 distinct CDR3 sequences; 50% to 70% are singletons. All patients picked for sequencing had shown, by flow cytometry, an expansion of CD8+CD57+ cells. Each patient had severe acquired aplastic anemia. The source of this sequence is a human donor with aplastic anemia. Sequenced material: sorted CD4+, CD8+, or CD8+CD57+ T cells (not recorded which) from PBMCs.

CDR3 bases: TGTGCCAGCAGTTCCCGGGACAGGGGGGTAGCGTCAGGTCAGCCCCAGCATTTT. It is translated as CASSSRDRGVASGQPQHF. The chain couples TRBV7-2 to TRBJ1-5; 11 bases fit TRBD1. The CDR3 covers 18 residues. With V trimmed by 6 bases and J by 6 bases, 16 bases remained unmatched. Germline V gene sequence: CDR1 SGHTA, CDR2 FQGNSA.